This TCR beta chain was found in a study of T cell changes during pregnancy in multiple sclerosis (dated by TCRdb to about 2019). A note on the overall study: The study looked at changes in the T cell repertoire across pregnancy in women with multiple sclerosis.

The germline V gene yields MDHEN for CDR1 and SYDVKM for CDR2. From V the trimming removes 2 bases and from J it removes 6 bases, while the gene matches leave 7 bases of the junction unaccounted for. The CDR3 sequence holds 15 residues, the cysteine and phenylalanine included. Only CDR3 DNA remains: 45 bases, in frame from the first base. Comments on this clone: Its antigen is still unknown. The input lacks base qualities; no much larger clone sits a single base away.

Library preparation was by the immunoSEQ multiplex PCR assay. Held by TCRdb, this immuneACCESS table contains in-frame sequences only and omits some clones. Under half of the omission traces to an unresolved V gene where checked; the cause of the rest is unknown. The sample data list 100,000 or so clones, and about 91% of these were observed just once. Around 3.1% of the sample rests with the top ten. This chain joins TRBV28 to TRBJ2-7; the central 10 bases match TRBD2. The sample was peripheral blood, taken in the second trimester of pregnancy. The TCR sequence derives from a female donor with multiple sclerosis, enrolled in a pregnancy study. In nucleotides, the sequence is TGTGCCAGCAGTTTAAGGAGCGGGGGGGCCTCCGAGCAGTACTTC. This is translated as CASSLRSGGASEQYF.